The clone carrying this T cell receptor (beta chain) was counted only a few times. Its antigen is undetermined. These data are taken from a study of T-cell memory formation after mild COVID-19. Study-wide background: TCR clusters were mostly confined to one donor each.

Each CDR3 protein is one row after TCRdb ran MiXCR on the 5' RACE reads. The repertoire includes 250,000 to 400,000 distinct CDR3 sequences, 13% to 15% of them detected once, and 21% sits in the top ten. Findings of the study overall: Pre-infection memory held some responding clones, suggesting pre-existing cross-reactive T cells responded. The study found balanced CD4/CD8 in clones contracting day 15 to 85 and a CD4+ lean in later expanders. Of the contracting clones, CD4+ ones lay mainly in CM and EM, and CD8+ ones in EMRA.

The V gene lost 0 bases and the J gene lost 1 base, with 10 bases spanning the gap. This CDR3 has 15 residues. In germline, CDR1 is SGHRS, CDR2 YFSETQ. Specimen: PBMCs or a T cell subset sorted from them (not recorded which). V is TRBV5-1 and J is TRBJ2-5; no clear D. The TCR sequence derives from a man between 18 and 35 years old who had mild COVID-19 (a few samples of this study predate the infection). Cell type and time point are not known. DNA for the CDR3: TGCGCCAGCAGCTTGGCCTTGAACGGCCAAGAGACCCAGTACTTC. Amino acids: CASSLALNGQETQYF.